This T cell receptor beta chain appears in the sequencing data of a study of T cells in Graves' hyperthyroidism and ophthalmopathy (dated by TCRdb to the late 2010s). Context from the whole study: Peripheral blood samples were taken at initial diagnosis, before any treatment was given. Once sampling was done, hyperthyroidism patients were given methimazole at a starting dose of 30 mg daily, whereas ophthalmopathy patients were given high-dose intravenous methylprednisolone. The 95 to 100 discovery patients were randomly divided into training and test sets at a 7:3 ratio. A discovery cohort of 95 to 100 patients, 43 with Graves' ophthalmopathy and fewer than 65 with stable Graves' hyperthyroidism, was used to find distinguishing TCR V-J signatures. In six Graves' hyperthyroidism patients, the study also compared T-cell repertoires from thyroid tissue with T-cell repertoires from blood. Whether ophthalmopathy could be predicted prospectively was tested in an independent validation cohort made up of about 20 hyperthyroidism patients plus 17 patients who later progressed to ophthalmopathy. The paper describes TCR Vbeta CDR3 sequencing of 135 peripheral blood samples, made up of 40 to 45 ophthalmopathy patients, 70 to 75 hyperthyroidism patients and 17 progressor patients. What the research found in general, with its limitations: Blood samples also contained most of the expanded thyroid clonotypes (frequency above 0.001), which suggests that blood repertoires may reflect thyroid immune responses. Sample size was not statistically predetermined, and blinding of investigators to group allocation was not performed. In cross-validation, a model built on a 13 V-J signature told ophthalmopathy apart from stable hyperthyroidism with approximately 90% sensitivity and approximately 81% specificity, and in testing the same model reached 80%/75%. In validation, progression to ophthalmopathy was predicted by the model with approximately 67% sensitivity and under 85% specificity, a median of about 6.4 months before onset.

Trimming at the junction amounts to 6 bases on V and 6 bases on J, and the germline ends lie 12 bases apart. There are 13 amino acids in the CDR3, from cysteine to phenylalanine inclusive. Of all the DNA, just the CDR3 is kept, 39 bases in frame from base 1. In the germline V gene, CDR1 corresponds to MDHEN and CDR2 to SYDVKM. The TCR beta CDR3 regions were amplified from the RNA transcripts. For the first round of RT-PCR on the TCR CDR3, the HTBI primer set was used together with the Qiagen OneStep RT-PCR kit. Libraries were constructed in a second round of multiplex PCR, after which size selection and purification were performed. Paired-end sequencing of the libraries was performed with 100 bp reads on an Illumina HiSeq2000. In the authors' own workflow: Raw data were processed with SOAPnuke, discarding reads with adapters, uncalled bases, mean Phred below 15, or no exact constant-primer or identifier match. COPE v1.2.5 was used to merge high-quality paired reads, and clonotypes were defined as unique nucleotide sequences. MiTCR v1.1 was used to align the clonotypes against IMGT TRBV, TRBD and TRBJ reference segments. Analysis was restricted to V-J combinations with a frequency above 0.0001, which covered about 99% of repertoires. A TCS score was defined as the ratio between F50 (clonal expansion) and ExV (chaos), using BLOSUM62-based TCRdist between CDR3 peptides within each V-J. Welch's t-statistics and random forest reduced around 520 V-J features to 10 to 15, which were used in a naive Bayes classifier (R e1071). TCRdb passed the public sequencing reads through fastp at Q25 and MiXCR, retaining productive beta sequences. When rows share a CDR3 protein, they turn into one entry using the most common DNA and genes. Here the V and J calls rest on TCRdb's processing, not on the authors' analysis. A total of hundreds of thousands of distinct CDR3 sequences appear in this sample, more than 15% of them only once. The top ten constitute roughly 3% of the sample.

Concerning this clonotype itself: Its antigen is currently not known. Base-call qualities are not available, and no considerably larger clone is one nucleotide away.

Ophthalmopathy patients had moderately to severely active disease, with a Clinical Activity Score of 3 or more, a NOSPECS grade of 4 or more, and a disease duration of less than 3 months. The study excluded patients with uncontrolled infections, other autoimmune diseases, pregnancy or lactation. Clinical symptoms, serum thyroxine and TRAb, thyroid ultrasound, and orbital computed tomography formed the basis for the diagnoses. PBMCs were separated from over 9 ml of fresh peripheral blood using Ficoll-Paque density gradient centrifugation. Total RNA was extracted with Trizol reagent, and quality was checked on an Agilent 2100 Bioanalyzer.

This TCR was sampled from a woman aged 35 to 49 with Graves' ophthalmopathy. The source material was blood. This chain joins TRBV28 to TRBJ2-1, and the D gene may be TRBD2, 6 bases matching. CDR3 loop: CASRLGTLNEQFF. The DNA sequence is TGTGCCAGCAGGCTCGGGACTCTCAATGAGCAGTTCTTC.